This T cell receptor beta chain stems from a study of blood T cell repertoires in COVID-19. The CDR3 is 14 residues long. V was trimmed by 4 bases and J by 5 bases, leaving 13 bases between them. Germline assignment: CDR1 SGHRS and CDR2 YFSETQ. Those who participated ranged in age from roughly 18 to 100 years and resided in about 24 US areas. Participants reported their clinical history, and cohort assignment relied on those reports. The recovered donors of Cohort 3 showed two negative PCRs, clearance, or symptom resolution. Some clones are missing from TCRdb's copy, which holds only in-frame ones; the method was immunoSEQ multiplex PCR. The sample has fewer than 200,000 clones; 88% are singletons.

The rearrangement joins TRBV5-1 to TRBJ2-1, with D maybe TRBD2 (6 bases). The TCR comes from a woman between 18 and 30 years old who had recovered from COVID-19. The sequencing input was PBMCs or T cells enriched from blood (not recorded which). This CDR3 reads CASSLRLGDNEQFF. The DNA of the CDR3 is TGCGCCAGCAGCCTAAGACTAGGCGACAATGAGCAGTTCTTC.